Below, 5 T cell receptor beta chains from the same sample are listed, as sequenced in a study of chemoradiotherapy in HPV16-positive cancers (dated by TCRdb to the early 2020s). The library came from the immunoSEQ multiplex PCR assay. TCRdb mirrors the immuneACCESS table, restricted to in-frame sequences. Some clones are absent from its copies; in checked studies, under half trace to an unresolved V gene, and the reason for the others is unknown. The sample table holds about 22,000 clones, of which approximately 73% were seen once. The ten top clones hold 2.6% of the sample. This sample was obtained from a patient who underwent chemoradiotherapy. The receptors originated from a human donor with HPV-associated anogenital cancer.

A few counts support this clone. V is TRBV29-1 and J is TRBJ1-4; D may be TRBD1 (5 bases). The CDR3 totals 13 residues. Trimming pared 6 bases from V and 7 bases from J, leaving 15 bases between. Per the germline V gene, CDR1 is SQVTM and CDR2 is ANQGSEA. CDR3 loop: CSVARDRGEKLFF. The CDR3 DNA reads as TGCAGCGTGGCCCGAGACAGAGGTGAAAAACTGTTTTTT.

The chain joins TRBV27 to TRBJ1-2; weak D call: TRBD1 (5 bases). The ends were cut back, 3 bases at V and 4 bases at J, with 9 bases in the middle. The germline V gene encodes CDR1 MNHEY and CDR2 SMNVEV (reference sequence). The CDR3 extends over 13 amino acids. CDR3 sequence reads: CASSLGVFYGYTF. For the CDR3, the DNA is TGTGCCAGCAGTTTGGGGGTCTTCTATGGCTACACCTTC.

This chain uses TRBV4-2 with TRBJ1-6; 8 positions match TRBD1. This CDR3 region has 14 residues. The germline gives CDR1 LGHNA, CDR2 YNFKEQ. Trimming at V came to 4 bases and at J to 8 bases, leaving 4 bases not matched to a gene. In DNA, the CDR3 is TGTGCCAGCAGCCCGACAGGGGACTATTCACCCCTCCACTTT. Its protein is CASSPTGDYSPLHF.

This chain connects TRBV7-9 to TRBJ2-3, with TRBD2 identical over 7 bases. CDR1 is SEHNR and CDR2 is FQNEAQ in the germline V gene (reference sequence). The ends lost 5 bases at V and 1 base at J; junction bases unmatched: 12. There are 17 residues in the CDR3. CDR3 protein: CASSGRIGAGGTDTQYF. For the CDR3, the DNA is TGTGCCAGCAGCGGGAGAATAGGGGCGGGAGGCACAGATACGCAGTATTTT.

The V call is TRBV7-9, the J call TRBJ2-2; D gene uncertain. The V end was cut by 2 bases, the J end by 10 bases, with 8 bases between. The CDR3 loop spans 12 amino acids. From germline, CDR1 is SEHNR and CDR2 FQNEAQ (reference sequence). The CDR3 region has the DNA TGTGCCAGCAGCTTAATTTCAGAGGAGCTGTTTTTT. It codes for CASSLISEELFF. Drawing the rest from reference TRBV7-9 and TRBJ2-2, the complete variable domain is DTGVSQNPRHKITKRGQNVTFRCDPISEHNRLYWYRQTLGQGPEFLTYFQNEAQLEKSRLLSDRFSAERPKGSFSTLEIQRTEQGDSAMYLCASSLISEELFFGEGSRLTVL.